Sequencing of this TCR beta chain was carried out in a study of blood T cell repertoires in COVID-19. Study-level background: Sites across the United States, Italy and Spain contributed samples from acute and convalescent COVID-19. In each case, the material was cDNA or gDNA derived from T cells, B-cell-depleted T cells, or PBMCs.

V dropped 0 bases and J dropped 0 bases, with 12 bases sitting between them. CDR1 is SGHRS, CDR2 YFSETQ, per germline. The CDR3 is made up of 16 amino acids. Original data processing: Amplification with reference gene primers provided the estimates of nucleated cell counts. Libraries were prepared by immunoSEQ multiplex PCR; TCRdb keeps only in-frame clonotypes and omits some of them. V and J calls and clone size are copied from that table; D and trimming were computed from the DNA. The sample carries a few hundred thousand clones, roughly nine tenths recorded once. The source of this sequence is a man aged 40-55 years with active or convalescent COVID-19. The sample comprised peripheral blood. This sequence joins TRBV5-1 and TRBJ1-1; a weak D match, TRBD1 (6 bases). The CDR3 bases are TGCGCCAGCAGCTTGGCAGGGGCTCTCATGAACACTGAAGCTTTCTTT. It translates to CASSLAGALMNTEAFF.